The clone carrying this TCR beta chain appeared a few times. What it binds is unknown. TCRdb reprocessed the reads with MiXCR, giving one entry per CDR3 protein. Here the sample spans 400,000 or so distinct CDR3 sequences, 15% to 20% being singletons. This record belongs to a study of T cell repertoires in cytomegalovirus infection. Findings and caveats of the study: The ex vivo response showed dominance by HLA-C-restricted CMV-specific TCR beta clonotypes.

This CDR3 is built from 12 residues. V was clipped by 5 bases and J by 8 bases, with 9 bases between them. Germline values: CDR1 SGHTA, CDR2 FQGNSA. This clonotype originated in a human donor in good health (CMV status not recorded). Some clones in this sample may be carry-over from other donors' samples. The sequencing sample was made of PBMCs. This sequence joins TRBV7-2 and TRBJ1-4; D uncertain. CDR3: CASSPVREKLFF. CDR3 in DNA: TGTGCCAGCAGCCCTGTAAGAGAAAAACTGTTTTTT.